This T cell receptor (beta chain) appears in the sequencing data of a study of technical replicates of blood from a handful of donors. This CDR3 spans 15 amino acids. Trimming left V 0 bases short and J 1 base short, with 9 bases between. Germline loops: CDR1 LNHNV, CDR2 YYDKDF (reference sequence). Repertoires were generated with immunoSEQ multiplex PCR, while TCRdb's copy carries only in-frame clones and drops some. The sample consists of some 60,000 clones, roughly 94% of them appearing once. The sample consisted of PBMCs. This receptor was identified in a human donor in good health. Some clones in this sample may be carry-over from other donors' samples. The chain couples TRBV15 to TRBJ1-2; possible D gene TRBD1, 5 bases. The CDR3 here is CATSRELGGNYGYTF. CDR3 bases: TGTGCCACCAGCAGAGAGTTGGGGGGTAACTATGGCTACACCTTC.